The present T cell receptor beta chain was sequenced within a study of Tregs in tolerant kidney transplant recipients. Study details: CD4+CD25+CD127- cells came from approximately three-day belatacept mixed lymphocyte reactions, some with approximately five-day graft donor restimulation. Recipient cells were told from donor cells by antibody staining.

The repertoire was sequenced with immunoSEQ multiplex PCR; TCRdb's copy has only in-frame clones and lacks some. The sample includes about 19,000 clones, roughly two thirds seen only once; the top ten take 3% to 4%. About this clone itself: The antigen is unknown.

Germline V gives CDR1 SGHKS, CDR2 YYEKEE (reference sequence). V was clipped by 5 bases and J by 6 bases; unmatched bases: 14. The length of the CDR3 is 15 residues. Regarding the study as a whole: Validation in larger populations is needed because few patients were studied.

The origin of this receptor is a human donor in good health. The chain links TRBV5-5 to TRBJ2-7; 7 bases fit TRBD1. Sequencing was carried out using Tregs from blood cultured with allogeneic cells. CDR3 coding DNA: TGTGCCAGCAGTTCCTTACAGGGGTCACGGGGCGAGCAGTACTTC. It encodes CASSSLQGSRGEQYF. The entire variable domain, with the rest obtained from reference TRBV5-5 and TRBJ2-7, is as follows: DAGVTQSPTHLIKTRGQQVTLRCSPISGHKSVSWYQQVLGQGPQFIFQYYEKEERGRGNFPDRFSARQFPNYSSELNVNALLLGDSALYLCASSSLQGSRGEQYFGPGTRLTVT.